This passage covers 4 T cell receptor beta chains from one sample sequenced in a study of Ad26.COV2.S vaccination and SARS-CoV-2 variants. Treatment reported: approximately 18 received Ad26.COV2.S at low or high dose, single or two shots; about 5 received placebo; per-sample allocation not given. Each sample was drawn 63 days after the first injection (of vaccine or placebo). Clones were read by immunoSEQ multiplex PCR, and TCRdb kept only the in-frame ones, dropping some. The table has approximately 420,000 clones, less than 90% seen once; the top ten hold 3.5%. Sequences were derived from peripheral blood, sampled in a trial of Ad26.COV2.S vaccine versus placebo. Receptors were obtained from a person aged 18-60 years who received the Ad26.COV2.S COVID-19 vaccine or a placebo.

CDR3 sequence reads: CASSQGTGGHNEQFF. CDR3 bases: TGTGCCAGCAGCCAAGGAACGGGGGGGCACAATGAGCAGTTCTTC. V is TRBV3-1 (or the pseudogene TRBV3-2) and J is TRBJ2-1; 8 nucleotides line up with TRBD2. The V gene end was trimmed by 1 base and the J gene end by 5 bases; junction bases not matched to a gene: 4. Germline CDR1 is LGHDT and CDR2 is YNNKEL (reference sequence). The CDR3 is 15 residues long.

CDR3: CASSLRPGLNNSPLHF. CDR3 DNA sequence: TGTGCCAGCAGCCTAAGACCGGGACTCAATAATTCACCCCTCCACTTT. The V call is TRBV5-4, the J call TRBJ1-6; possible D gene TRBD1, 5 bases. Germline loops: CDR1 SGHNT, CDR2 YYREEE (reference sequence). V gave up 4 bases and J gave up 5 bases, with 16 bases separating them. The CDR3 covers 16 residues.

The chain couples TRBV7-9 to TRBJ2-7; D gene ambiguous. This CDR3 comprises 12 residues. Germline CDR1 reads SEHNR; CDR2 reads FQNEAQ (reference sequence). V was trimmed by 3 bases and J by 1 base, leaving 4 bases between them. CDR3 DNA: TGTGCCAGCAGCTTGACATCCTACGAGCAGTACTTC. It encodes CASSLTSYEQYF.

This chain connects TRBV7-2 to TRBJ1-4; 8 bases agree with TRBD1. The germline gives CDR1 SGHTA, CDR2 FQGNSA. This CDR3 contains 15 residues. V was pared by 5 bases and J by 6 bases, with 8 bases of the junction left unmatched. DNA for the CDR3: TGTGCCAGCAGCGACCCCGGGACAGGTGATGAAAAACTGTTTTTT. It translates to CASSDPGTGDEKLFF. Using reference TRBV7-2 and TRBJ1-4 for the parts outside the CDR3, the full variable domain is GAGVSQSPSNKVTEKGKDVELRCDPISGHTALYWYRQSLGQGLEFLIYFQGNSAPDKSGLPSDRFSAERTGGSVSTLTIQRTQQEDSAVYLCASSDPGTGDEKLFFGSGTQLSVL.